This record covers a single T cell receptor (beta chain). The sample is drawn from a study of blood T cell repertoires in COVID-19. This CDR3 spans 15 amino acids. The J segment lost 2 bases and the V segment lost 6 bases, leaving 3 bases of the junction unmatched. The germline gives CDR1 MNHEY, CDR2 SMNVEV (reference sequence). Clones were read by immunoSEQ multiplex PCR, and TCRdb kept only the in-frame ones, dropping some. The data contain 200,000 to 300,000 clones, about 85% of them singletons. The chain carries TRBV27 and TRBJ2-1; 11 bases map to TRBD2. Sequencing was done on a sample of peripheral blood. This sequence was found in a man aged 60 to 69 with acute or convalescent COVID-19. The CDR3 coding sequence is TGTGCCAGCAGGTTAGCGGGAGGGCCCTACAATGAGCAGTTCTTC. Translating gives CASRLAGGPYNEQFF.